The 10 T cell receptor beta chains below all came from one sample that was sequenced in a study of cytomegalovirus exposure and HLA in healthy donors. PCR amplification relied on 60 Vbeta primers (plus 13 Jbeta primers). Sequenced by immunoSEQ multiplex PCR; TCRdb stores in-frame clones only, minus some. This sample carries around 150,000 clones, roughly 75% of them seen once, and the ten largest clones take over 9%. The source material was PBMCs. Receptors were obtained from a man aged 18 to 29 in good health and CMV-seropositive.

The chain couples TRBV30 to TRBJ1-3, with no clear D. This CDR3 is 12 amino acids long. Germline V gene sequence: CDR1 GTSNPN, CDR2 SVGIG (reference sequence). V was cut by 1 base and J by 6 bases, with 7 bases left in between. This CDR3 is CAWSAQTNTIYF. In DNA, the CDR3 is TGTGCCTGGAGTGCACAGACAAACACCATATATTTT.

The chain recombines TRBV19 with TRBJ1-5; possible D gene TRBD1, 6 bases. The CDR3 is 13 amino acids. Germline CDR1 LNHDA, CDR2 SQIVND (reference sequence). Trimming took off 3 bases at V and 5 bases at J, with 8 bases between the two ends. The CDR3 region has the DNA TGTGCCAGTAGTATGTCAGGGGATCAGCCCCAGCATTTT. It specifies CASSMSGDQPQHF.

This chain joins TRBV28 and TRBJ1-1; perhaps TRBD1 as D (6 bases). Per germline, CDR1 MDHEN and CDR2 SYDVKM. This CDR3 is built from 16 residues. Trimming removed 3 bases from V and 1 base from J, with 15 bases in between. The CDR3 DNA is TGTGCCAGCAGTTTTGTCAGGGGACGATCGAACACTGAAGCTTTCTTT. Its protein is CASSFVRGRSNTEAFF.

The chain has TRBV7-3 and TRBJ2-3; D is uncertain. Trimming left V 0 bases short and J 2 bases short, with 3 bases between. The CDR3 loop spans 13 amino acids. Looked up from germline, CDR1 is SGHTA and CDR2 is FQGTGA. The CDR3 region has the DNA TGTGCCAGCAGCTTAACCATCACAGATACGCAGTATTTT. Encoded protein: CASSLTITDTQYF.

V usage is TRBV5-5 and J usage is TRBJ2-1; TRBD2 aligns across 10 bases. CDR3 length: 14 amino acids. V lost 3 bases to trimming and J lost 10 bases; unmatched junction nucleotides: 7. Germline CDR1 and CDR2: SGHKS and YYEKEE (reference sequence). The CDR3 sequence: CASSWASGSSEQFF. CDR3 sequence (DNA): TGTGCCAGCAGCTGGGCTAGCGGGAGTTCGGAGCAGTTCTTC. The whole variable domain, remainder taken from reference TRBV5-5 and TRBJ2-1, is DAGVTQSPTHLIKTRGQQVTLRCSPISGHKSVSWYQQVLGQGPQFIFQYYEKEERGRGNFPDRFSARQFPNYSSELNVNALLLGDSALYLCASSWASGSSEQFFGPGTRLTVL.

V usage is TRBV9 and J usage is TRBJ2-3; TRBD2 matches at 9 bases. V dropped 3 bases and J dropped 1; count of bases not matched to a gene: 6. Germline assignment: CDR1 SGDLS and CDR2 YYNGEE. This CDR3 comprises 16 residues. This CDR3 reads CASSGPSGTRTDTQYF. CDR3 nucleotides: TGTGCCAGCAGCGGACCTAGCGGGACCCGCACAGATACGCAGTATTTT. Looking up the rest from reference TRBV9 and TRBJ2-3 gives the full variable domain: DSGVTQTPKHLITATGQRVTLRCSPRSGDLSVYWYQQSLDQGLQFLIQYYNGEERAKGNILERFSAQQFPDLHSELNLSSLELGDSALYFCASSGPSGTRTDTQYFGPGTRLTVL.

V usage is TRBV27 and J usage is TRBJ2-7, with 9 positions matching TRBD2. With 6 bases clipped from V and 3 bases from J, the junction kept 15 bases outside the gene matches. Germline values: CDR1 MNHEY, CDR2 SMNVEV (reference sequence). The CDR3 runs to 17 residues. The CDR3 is CASRPGLATRSGYEQYF. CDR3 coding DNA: TGTGCCAGCAGACCCGGACTAGCGACCCGATCGGGCTACGAGCAGTACTTC.

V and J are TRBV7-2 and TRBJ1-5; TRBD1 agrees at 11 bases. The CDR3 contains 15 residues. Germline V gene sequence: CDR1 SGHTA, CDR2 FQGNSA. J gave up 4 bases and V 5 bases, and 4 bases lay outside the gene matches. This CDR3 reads CASSRTGGVNQPQHF. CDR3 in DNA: TGTGCCAGCAGCAGGACAGGGGGCGTGAATCAGCCCCAGCATTTT.

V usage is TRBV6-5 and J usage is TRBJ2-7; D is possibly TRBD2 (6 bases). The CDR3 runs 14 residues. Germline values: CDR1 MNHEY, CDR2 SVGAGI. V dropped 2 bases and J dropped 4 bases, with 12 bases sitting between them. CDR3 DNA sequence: TGTGCCAGCAGTTACGGAGGGGTGGTGTACGAGCAGTACTTC. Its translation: CASSYGGVVYEQYF.

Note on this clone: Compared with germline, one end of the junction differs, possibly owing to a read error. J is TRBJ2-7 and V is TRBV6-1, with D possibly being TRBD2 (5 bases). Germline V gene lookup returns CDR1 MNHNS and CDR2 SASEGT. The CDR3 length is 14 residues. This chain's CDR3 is CASSNHPDSHEQYF. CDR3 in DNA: TGTGCCAGCAGTAACCACCCGGACTCCCACGAGCAGTACTTC.